Below are 18 T cell receptor beta chains sequenced from a single sample in a study of T cell responses to AZD1222 COVID-19 vaccine. Profiling relied on immunoSEQ multiplex PCR, and the TCRdb table lists in-frame clones only, not all of them. The sample lists some 170,000 clones, over 85% occurring once. The sequences come from peripheral blood, collected on day 0 of AZD1222 vaccination. These TCRs come from an adult in good health.

This clone occurred once. The V call is TRBV19, the J call TRBJ1-4, with D unclear. Germline CDR1 and CDR2: LNHDA and SQIVND (reference sequence). The CDR3 covers 12 residues. Trimming removed 6 bases at V and 8 bases at J, with 10 bases between. In DNA, the CDR3 is TGTGCCAGTAGCATGGACTGGGAAAAACTGTTTTTT. Translation gives CASSMDWEKLFF.

CDR3 region: CASSDPGGDGSYGYTF. DNA of the CDR3: TGTGCCAGCAGCGATCCAGGGGGCGACGGTAGCTATGGCTACACCTTC. The chain couples TRBV5-4 to TRBJ1-2; 8 nucleotides agree with TRBD1. With V trimmed by 4 bases and J by 4 bases, 12 bases remained unmatched. The CDR3 has 16 residues. CDR1 is SGHNT, CDR2 YYREEE, per germline (reference sequence). Combining the CDR3 with reference TRBV5-4 and TRBJ1-2 gives the whole variable domain ETGVTQSPTHLIKTRGQQVTLRCSSQSGHNTVSWYQQALGQGPQFIFQYYREEENGRGNFPPRFSGLQFPNYSSELNVNALELDDSALYLCASSDPGGDGSYGYTFGSGTRLTVV.

About this clone itself: Other DNA sequences within the sample encode an identical CDR3. The chain carries TRBV12-3 or TRBV12-4 and TRBJ1-1; D unclear. This CDR3 has 11 residues. V was clipped by 3 bases and J by 5 bases, with 4 bases between them. The CDR3 here is CASSLSTEAFF. Written as DNA, the CDR3 is TGTGCCAGCAGTTTGTCTACTGAAGCTTTCTTT.

The sample holds one count of this clone. The rearrangement links TRBV12-3 or TRBV12-4 to TRBJ1-2; D unclear. Trimming pared 0 bases from V and 5 bases from J, leaving 7 bases between. The CDR3 contains 13 residues. CDR3 nucleotides: TGTGCCAGCAGTTTAGCGCGGGGATATGGCTACACCTTC. As protein: CASSLARGYGYTF.

This chain links TRBV5-1 with TRBJ2-1; 14 bases map to TRBD2. Trimming removed 0 bases from V and 7 bases from J; junction bases left unmatched: 12. CDR3 length: 19 amino acids. Germline V lookup: CDR1 SGHRS, CDR2 YFSETQ. The CDR3 sequence is CASSLGSRTSGRWANEQFF. CDR3 DNA: TGCGCCAGCAGCTTGGGATCCCGGACTAGCGGGAGGTGGGCGAATGAGCAGTTCTTC.

This chain links TRBV6-6 with TRBJ2-5; the D gene is possibly TRBD1 (6 bases). The CDR3 is made up of 15 amino acids. Germline CDR1 and CDR2: MNHNY and SVGAGI (reference sequence). Between the trimmed V and J ends, which lost 2 bases and 5 bases, there was a span of 15 bases. This CDR3 is CASSYGTTPRETQYF. Written as DNA, the CDR3 is TGTGCCAGCAGTTACGGGACAACCCCCCGGGAGACCCAGTACTTC.

J is TRBJ1-1 and V is TRBV30; D is undetermined. V lost 5 bases and J 2 bases, leaving 6 bases between the germline ends. Germline values: CDR1 GTSNPN, CDR2 SVGIG (reference sequence). The CDR3 is 11 residues long. The CDR3 region is CAWGANTEAFF. The DNA of the CDR3 is TGTGCCTGGGGAGCTAACACTGAAGCTTTCTTT.

The J gene is TRBJ2-5, the V gene TRBV7-9; D is unresolved. V was trimmed by 3 bases and J by 3 bases, leaving 17 bases between them. The CDR3 contains 16 residues. Germline CDR1 is SEHNR and CDR2 is FQNEAQ (reference sequence). CDR3 DNA sequence: TGTGCCAGCAGCTTCCGGTATCGACAAAAAGAAGAGACCCAGTACTTC. Translating gives CASSFRYRQKEETQYF.

The chain recombines TRBV6-6 with TRBJ1-2; 8 bases align to TRBD1. The CDR3 covers 15 residues. V shed 7 bases, J shed 3 bases, and the junction held 10 bases outside the gene matches. In germline, CDR1 is MNHNY, CDR2 SVGAGI (reference sequence). The CDR3 DNA reads as TGTGCCAGCACTTTAAGTCCGGGACAGGACTATGGCTACACCTTC. This sequence encodes CASTLSPGQDYGYTF.

V and J are TRBV28 and TRBJ2-1; 15 bases map to TRBD2. J lost 9 bases, V lost 3 bases, and 3 bases had no gene match. The CDR3 has 15 amino acids. The germline gives CDR1 MDHEN, CDR2 SYDVKM. The CDR3 sequence: CASSLGLAGGIEQFF. In DNA, the CDR3 is TGTGCCAGCAGTTTGGGACTAGCGGGAGGAATTGAGCAGTTCTTC. Together with reference TRBV28 and TRBJ2-1, the CDR3 gives the full variable domain: DVKVTQSSRYLVKRTGEKVFLECVQDMDHENMFWYRQDPGLGLRLIYFSYDVKMKEKGDIPEGYSVSREKKERFSLILESASTNQTSMYLCASSLGLAGGIEQFFGPGTRLTVL.

The chain is built from TRBV6-5 and TRBJ2-3; 11 bases are shared with TRBD2. The CDR3 spans 14 residues. The V segment lost 9 bases and the J segment 5 bases; nucleotides outside the gene matches: 7. Germline CDR1 and CDR2: MNHEY and SVGAGI. The CDR3, as DNA: TGTGCCAGTAGGGGACTAGCGGTGGGAGATACGCAGTATTTT. Encoded protein: CASRGLAVGDTQYF.

The chain couples TRBV18 to TRBJ1-6; a possible D gene is TRBD1 (6 bases). CDR3 length equals 15 residues. CDR1 is KGHSH, CDR2 LQKENI, per germline. V shed 2 bases and J shed 4 bases, with 9 bases lying between them. The CDR3 DNA follows: TGTGCCAGCTCACCAAACAGGGAGTATAATTCACCCCTCCACTTT. Protein sequence: CASSPNREYNSPLHF.

This clone has only one observation. The chain links TRBV6-5 to TRBJ1-5; 8 nucleotides agree with TRBD1. Germline values: CDR1 MNHEY, CDR2 SVGAGI. The CDR3 totals 14 residues. J lost 7 bases, V lost 6 bases, and 8 bases had no gene match. The CDR3 region has the DNA TGTGCCAGCAGCCGACAGGGGCGGGGGCAGCCCCAGCATTTT. The encoded protein is CASSRQGRGQPQHF.

V gene TRBV29-1 combines with J gene TRBJ1-5, with D possibly being TRBD1 (6 bases). Per germline, CDR1 SQVTM and CDR2 ANQGSEA. The V gene lost 4 bases and the J gene lost 3 bases, with 13 bases spanning the gap. This CDR3 is 14 amino acids long. CDR3: CSVAGDFVNQPQHF. The CDR3 DNA is TGCAGCGTTGCAGGGGACTTCGTCAATCAGCCCCAGCATTTT.

The rearrangement joins TRBV7-9 to TRBJ1-4; 9 bases are shared with TRBD1. The CDR3 has 15 amino acids. The germline V gene has CDR1 SEHNR and CDR2 FQNEAQ (reference sequence). Trimming took 3 bases from V and 8 from J; bases not matched to a gene: 7. CDR3 DNA sequence: TGTGCCAGCAGCTTGTCTGGACAGGGGCGGGAAAAACTGTTTTTT. Translation gives CASSLSGQGREKLFF. The full variable domain, in which reference TRBV7-9 and TRBJ1-4 provide the parts outside the CDR3, is DTGVSQNPRHKITKRGQNVTFRCDPISEHNRLYWYRQTLGQGPEFLTYFQNEAQLEKSRLLSDRFSAERPKGSFSTLEIQRTEQGDSAMYLCASSLSGQGREKLFFGSGTQLSVL.

The rearrangement uses TRBV30 and TRBJ2-7, with D possibly TRBD2 on 6 matching bases. Germline CDR1 and CDR2: GTSNPN and SVGIG (reference sequence). The V end lost 2 bases, the J end lost 2 bases, and 13 bases lay between the germline ends. There are 14 residues in the CDR3. The CDR3 loop is CAWSIGSGPYEQYF. The CDR3 DNA is TGTGCCTGGAGTATCGGGAGCGGGCCCTACGAGCAGTACTTC.

The chain joins TRBV30 to TRBJ1-2; the D is unclear. The CDR3 totals 12 residues. V dropped 3 bases and J dropped 5 bases, with 10 bases sitting between them. CDR1 GTSNPN and CDR2 SVGIG come from the germline V gene (reference sequence). In DNA, the CDR3 is TGTGCCTGGAGCCCCCGATTTTATGGCTACACCTTC. The encoded protein is CAWSPRFYGYTF. The full variable domain, completed using reference TRBV30 and TRBJ1-2, is SQTIHQWPATLVQPVGSPLSLECTVEGTSNPNLYWYRQAAGRGLQLLFYSVGIGQISSEVPQNLSASRPQDRQFILSSKKLLLSDSGFYLCAWSPRFYGYTFGSGTRLTVV.

J is TRBJ1-6 and V is TRBV7-9; no clear D gene. Trimming took 5 bases from V and 5 from J, leaving 13 bases between them. The CDR3 is 15 residues long. The germline V gene encodes CDR1 SEHNR and CDR2 FQNEAQ (reference sequence). CDR3 residues: CASSPGRYNNSPLHF. The CDR3, as DNA: TGTGCCAGCAGCCCAGGACGGTATAATAATTCACCCCTCCACTTT.